These 21 T cell receptor beta chains originate from one sample sequenced in a study of blood T cell repertoires in COVID-19. Profiling relied on immunoSEQ multiplex PCR, and the TCRdb table lists in-frame clones only, not all of them. The sample shows around 150,000 clones, about 80% of them seen only once. The sequenced sample was peripheral blood. The receptor set was obtained from a woman of 80 years or more with acute or convalescent COVID-19.

The rearrangement links TRBV7-2 to TRBJ1-4, with 8 bases matching TRBD1. J was trimmed by 11 bases and V by 5 bases; bases with no gene match: 7. CDR1 is SGHTA and CDR2 is FQGNSA in the germline V gene. The CDR3 runs to 13 residues. The CDR3 DNA reads as TGTGCCAGCAGCGTGACTACAGGGGGGAAACTGTTTTTT. Translating gives CASSVTTGGKLFF.

This clone turned up a few times. The junction departs from germline at one end; a sequencing error may be responsible. The chain carries TRBV4-1 and TRBJ2-7, with D possibly TRBD2 on 7 matching bases. This CDR3 spans 15 amino acids. The germline CDR1 and CDR2 sequences are MGHRA and YSYEKL. Written as DNA, the CDR3 is TGCGCCAGCAGCAAAGACCTACAGGGAGGGAGGGAGCAGTACTTC. This gives the protein CASSKDLQGGREQYF.

The V and J genes are TRBV7-2 and TRBJ2-7; D is possibly TRBD1 (6 bases). This CDR3 is 15 amino acids long. Germline V gene sequence: CDR1 SGHTA, CDR2 FQGNSA. Trimming took 6 bases from V and 3 from J, leaving 18 bases between them. The CDR3 DNA reads as TGTGCCAGCAGTACCCAGACAGGAACGAACTACGAGCAGTACTTC. Its translation is CASSTQTGTNYEQYF.

The rearrangement links TRBV29-1 to TRBJ1-2, with TRBD1 matching 7 bases. The CDR3 has 15 amino acids. Germline V lookup: CDR1 SQVTM, CDR2 ANQGSEA. V lost 4 bases, J lost 2 bases, and 10 bases stayed unmatched. In DNA, the CDR3 is TGCAGCGTTGGTTATAAGGGGGCGCGGAACTATGGCTACACCTTC. Its translation: CSVGYKGARNYGYTF.

The chain carries TRBV7-9 and TRBJ1-6; 9 nucleotides align to TRBD1. Losses at the gene ends were 5 bases for V and 10 bases for J; bases not matched to a gene: 6. This CDR3 region has 14 residues. CDR1 and CDR2 from the germline V gene are SEHNR and FQNEAQ (reference sequence). The CDR3: CASSHGQGLSPLHF. Written as DNA, the CDR3 is TGTGCCAGCAGCCATGGACAGGGGTTGTCACCCCTCCACTTT.

The V call is TRBV6-5, the J call TRBJ2-5; possible D gene TRBD2, 5 bases. Looked up from germline, CDR1 is MNHEY and CDR2 is SVGAGI. V gave up 4 bases and J gave up 1 base, with 13 bases separating them. This CDR3 spans 15 amino acids. CDR3 region: CASSSQPGVQETQYF. The CDR3 region has the DNA TGTGCCAGCAGTTCGCAGCCCGGGGTCCAAGAGACCCAGTACTTC.

This clone was recorded at least ten times. The chain joins TRBV4-2 to TRBJ1-2, with D possibly TRBD1 on 5 matching bases. Trimming removed 8 bases from V and 2 bases from J, with 15 bases in between. The CDR3 has 14 residues. The germline V gene encodes CDR1 LGHNA and CDR2 YNFKEQ. CDR3 loop: CASGGTGGNYGYTF. CDR3 nucleotide sequence: TGTGCCAGCGGGGGGACGGGAGGAAACTATGGCTACACCTTC.

This chain connects TRBV10-2 to TRBJ1-1, with TRBD1 matching 9 bases. CDR1 is WSHSY, CDR2 SAAADI, per germline. Trimming took 9 bases from V and 4 from J; bases not matched to a gene: 6. This CDR3 spans 13 amino acids. The chain's CDR3 is CASHTGGFTEAFF. CDR3 nucleotides: TGCGCCAGTCATACAGGGGGCTTCACTGAAGCTTTCTTT.

V usage is TRBV10-1 and J usage is TRBJ1-1; 7 nucleotides align to TRBD1. Per germline, CDR1 WNHNN and CDR2 SYGVQD (reference sequence). After removal of 5 bases from V and 6 bases from J, the junction contained 18 bases not matched to a gene. The CDR3 is 17 amino acids. The CDR3 DNA reads as TGCGCCAGCAGTCCACAGGGGAAGTGGATCCAGTCCCCTGAAGCTTTCTTT. This codes for CASSPQGKWIQSPEAFF.

The chain has TRBV19 and TRBJ2-7, with TRBD1 matching over 9 bases. Germline V CDR1 and CDR2: LNHDA, SQIVND (reference sequence). V was clipped by 2 bases and J by 4 bases; unmatched bases: 9. This CDR3 region has 16 residues. In DNA form, the CDR3 reads TGTGCCAGTAGTATACTCCCGGGACAGGGTAGATACGAGCAGTACTTC. Residues: CASSILPGQGRYEQYF. The complete variable domain, with remaining parts taken from reference TRBV19 and TRBJ2-7, reads DGGITQSPKYLFRKEGQNVTLSCEQNLNHDAMYWYRQDPGQGLRLIYYSQIVNDFQKGDIAEGYSVSREKKESFPLTVTSAQKNPTAFYLCASSILPGQGRYEQYFGPGTRLTVT.

This clone was observed a few times. The rearrangement links TRBV28 to TRBJ1-2, with unresolved D. Germline assignment: CDR1 MDHEN and CDR2 SYDVKM. The CDR3 totals 12 residues. V shed 3 bases and J shed 5 bases, with 7 bases lying between them. This chain's CDR3 is CASSFGSYGYTF. In DNA, the CDR3 is TGTGCCAGCAGTTTTGGCTCGTATGGCTACACCTTC.

The V gene is TRBV2, the J gene TRBJ1-1; D remains ambiguous. The germline V and J ends were trimmed by 1 base and 10 bases, with 10 bases remaining between them. CDR3 length equals 12 residues. The V gene's germline CDR1 is SNHLY and CDR2 FYNNEI. DNA of the CDR3: TGTGCCAGCAGTGAAGGGCCAGGTGGAGCTTTCTTT. Translated: CASSEGPGGAFF.

V is TRBV5-1 and J is TRBJ2-5, with unresolved D. This CDR3 is built from 13 residues. The germline V gene has CDR1 SGHRS and CDR2 YFSETQ. The V end lost 0 bases, the J end lost 3 bases, and 6 bases lay between the germline ends. DNA of the CDR3: TGCGCCAGCAGCTTGGTTCCGGAAGAGACCCAGTACTTC. Translating it yields CASSLVPEETQYF.

This clone has only one observation. This chain joins TRBV7-2 and TRBJ2-3; TRBD2 matches 8 bases. CDR3 size: 14 residues. J was trimmed by 4 bases and V by 5 bases; bases with no gene match: 5. CDR1 and CDR2 from the germline V gene are SGHTA and FQGNSA. The CDR3 coding sequence is TGTGCCAGCAGCATCGGACTAGCCGCAGATACGCAGTATTTT. Translating it yields CASSIGLAADTQYF.

This clone was counted a few times. This chain uses TRBV29-1 with TRBJ1-5; TRBD1 aligns across 8 bases. Germline CDR1 reads SQVTM; CDR2 reads ANQGSEA. The trim removed 6 bases at V and 2 bases at J, leaving 6 bases unmatched. The CDR3 is 14 amino acids. The CDR3 loop is CSVSGGTGNQPQHF. The CDR3 nucleotides are TGCAGCGTATCAGGGGGCACGGGCAATCAGCCCCAGCATTTT.

This clone came up a few times. V is TRBV5-6 and J is TRBJ2-7; 10 bases are shared with TRBD1. The CDR3 runs 17 residues. Germline V CDR1 and CDR2: SGHDT, YYEEEE. Trimming cost V 3 bases and J 0 bases; bases outside gene matches: 9. The CDR3 sequence: CASSSAPGTGVSYEQYF. The DNA for the CDR3 is TGTGCCAGCAGCTCCGCCCCCGGGACAGGGGTCTCCTACGAGCAGTACTTC.

The chain employs TRBV10-2 and TRBJ1-5; D possibly corresponds to TRBD1 (5 bases). Trimming pared 0 bases from V and 0 bases from J, leaving 15 bases between. The CDR3 consists of 18 residues. Per the germline V gene, CDR1 is WSHSY and CDR2 is SAAADI. Written as DNA, the CDR3 is TGCGCCAGCAGTGAGTCGACTTCGACAGAATATAGCAATCAGCCCCAGCATTTT. This encodes CASSESTSTEYSNQPQHF.

The genes are TRBV6-6 and TRBJ2-7, with 11 bases that match TRBD2. V shed 5 bases, J shed 2 bases, and the junction held 5 bases outside the gene matches. CDR3 size: 15 residues. Germline V gives CDR1 MNHNY, CDR2 SVGAGI (reference sequence). The CDR3 sequence is CASSQKTSGTYEQYF. The CDR3, as DNA: TGTGCCAGCAGTCAAAAGACTAGCGGGACCTACGAGCAGTACTTC.

The chain recombines TRBV5-1 with TRBJ2-7; 13 bases line up with TRBD2. Germline V gene sequence: CDR1 SGHRS, CDR2 YFSETQ. The CDR3 is 15 residues long. Trimming at V came to 4 bases and at J to 5 bases, leaving 6 bases not matched to a gene. The DNA for the CDR3 is TGCGCCAGCAGCAGCGGACTAGCGGGAGAGAACGAGCAGTACTTC. Its translation is CASSSGLAGENEQYF. The variable domain in full, with the rest retrieved from reference TRBV5-1 and TRBJ2-7, is KAGVTQTPRYLIKTRGQQVTLSCSPISGHRSVSWYQQTPGQGLQFLFEYFSETQRNKGNFPGRFSGRQFSNSRSEMNVSTLELGDSALYLCASSSGLAGENEQYFGPGTRLTVT.

The V gene is TRBV18, the J gene TRBJ2-5; the match to TRBD1 covers 7 bases. Germline V gives CDR1 KGHSH, CDR2 LQKENI. The J segment lost 4 bases and the V segment lost 2 bases, leaving 10 bases of the junction unmatched. The CDR3 has 16 residues. In DNA, the CDR3 is TGTGCCAGCTCACCAATTCCCCCGGCAGGGGGAGAGACCCAGTACTTC. This sequence encodes CASSPIPPAGGETQYF.

The chain couples TRBV4-3 to TRBJ1-6, with D maybe TRBD1 (6 bases). The germline V gene encodes CDR1 LGHNA and CDR2 YSLEER. This CDR3 contains 20 residues. V was clipped by 0 bases and J by 1 base, with 19 bases between them. The CDR3 reads CASSQDVGRGKESYNSPLHF. Here the CDR3 DNA reads TGCGCCAGCAGCCAAGATGTCGGCAGGGGCAAAGAGTCCTATAATTCACCCCTCCACTTT.